The 14 T cell receptor beta chains presented below share a single source sample, sequenced in a study of T cells after yellow fever vaccination. TCRdb passed the 5' RACE reads through MiXCR, listing each CDR3 protein once. The sample includes over 300,000 distinct CDR3 sequences, roughly 4.3% of them seen just once. The sequences come from PBMCs, collected 5 days after the yellow fever booster vaccination. The receptor set was obtained from a young man who received the YFV17D yellow fever vaccine.

The V gene is TRBV7-3, the J gene TRBJ2-2, with 7 bases lining up with TRBD2. CDR3 size: 14 residues. CDR1 and CDR2 from the germline V gene are SGHTA and FQGTGA. V gave up 5 bases and J gave up 6 bases; unmatched junction bases: 6. CDR3 amino acids: CASSPSGVAGELFF. CDR3 nucleotide sequence: TGTGCCAGCAGCCCGAGCGGGGTTGCCGGGGAGCTGTTTTTT.

Ten or more counts support this clonotype. The chain has TRBV15 and TRBJ1-3; D remains ambiguous. The ends were cut back, 0 bases at V and 2 bases at J, with 8 bases in the middle. The CDR3 is made up of 15 amino acids. Germline V gives CDR1 LNHNV, CDR2 YYDKDF (reference sequence). The CDR3 DNA is TGTGCCACCAGCAGAGAGGTAACAGCTGGAAACACCATATATTTT. Translation gives CATSREVTAGNTIYF.

This clonotype was counted a few times. The chain carries TRBV5-1 and TRBJ2-1, with D unresolved. Trimming removed 3 bases at V and 9 bases at J, with 7 bases between. Germline CDR1 and CDR2: SGHRS and YFSETQ. The CDR3 totals 11 residues. The CDR3 spells CASSWVGEQFF. The CDR3, as DNA: TGCGCCAGCAGCTGGGTGGGTGAGCAGTTCTTC.

This clonotype came up a few times. J is TRBJ2-5 and V is TRBV7-2; unclear D gene. The ends were cut back, 3 bases at V and 5 bases at J, with 13 bases in the middle. CDR3 length: 14 residues. Germline lookup yields CDR1 SGHTA and CDR2 FQGNSA. The chain's CDR3 is CASSFFEAPETQYF. CDR3 nucleotide sequence: TGTGCCAGCAGCTTCTTTGAGGCACCGGAGACCCAGTACTTC.

This clonotype was seen many times. This chain joins TRBV29-1 and TRBJ2-5; a possible D gene is TRBD2 (6 bases). V lost 2 bases, J lost 8 bases, and 15 bases lay in between. Per germline, CDR1 SQVTM and CDR2 ANQGSEA. The CDR3 has 13 amino acids. The CDR3 coding sequence is TGCAGCGTTGAAAGGGACTCCTCTGGTACCCAGTACTTC. This gives the protein CSVERDSSGTQYF.

This clonotype was seen more than once but under ten times. This chain connects TRBV28 to TRBJ2-7; either TRBD1 or TRBD2 may supply D (5 bases each). The CDR3 loop spans 14 amino acids. The V and J ends lost 3 bases and 1 base respectively, with 10 bases between them. In germline, CDR1 is MDHEN, CDR2 SYDVKM. The chain's CDR3 is CASSFHGGSYEQYV. The DNA for the CDR3 is TGTGCCAGCAGTTTTCATGGGGGTTCCTACGAGCAGTACGTC.

This clonotype was seen only a few times. CDR3: CSARETGGFNEQFF. The CDR3 nucleotides are TGCAGTGCTAGGGAGACAGGGGGCTTCAATGAGCAGTTCTTC. J is TRBJ2-1 and V is TRBV20-1; 10 bases agree with TRBD1. Unmatched junction bases numbered 5, after V lost 3 bases and J lost 6 bases. The CDR3 runs 14 residues. Germline V gives CDR1 DFQATT, CDR2 SNEGSKA (reference sequence).

This clonotype has more than one count but fewer than ten. The chain recombines TRBV24-1 with TRBJ2-6, with D perhaps given as TRBD1 or TRBD2 (5 bases each). V was pared by 4 bases and J by 3 bases, with 12 bases between. CDR3 length: 16 amino acids. Per germline, CDR1 KGHDR and CDR2 SFDVKD. The CDR3 sequence is CATSEAGTLGANVLTF. CDR3 DNA: TGTGCCACCAGTGAGGCCGGGACCCTTGGGGCCAACGTCCTGACTTTC.

V usage is TRBV6-6 and J usage is TRBJ2-7; D possibly corresponds to TRBD1 (6 bases). The CDR3 spans 13 residues. The V gene's germline CDR1 is MNHNY and CDR2 SVGAGI (reference sequence). V was pared by 7 bases and J by 2 bases, with 12 bases between. CDR3 nucleotides: TGTGCCAGCAATACAGGGCGGACCTACGAGCAGTACGTC. It encodes CASNTGRTYEQYV.

This clonotype was detected only a few times. The V gene is TRBV11-2, the J gene TRBJ1-3; weak D call: TRBD1 (5 bases). V was trimmed by 0 bases and J by 0 bases, leaving 9 bases between them. This CDR3 has 16 residues. CDR1 is SGHAT and CDR2 is FQNNGV in the germline V gene. The CDR3 DNA is TGTGCCAGCAGCTTAGAGGGACGGGGCTCTGGAAACACCATATATTTT. Protein product: CASSLEGRGSGNTIYF.

In its sample, this clonotype was seen many times. The chain joins TRBV5-1 to TRBJ2-5, with D perhaps matching TRBD1 (6 bases). Trimming left V 3 bases short and J 4 bases short, with 13 bases between. This CDR3 comprises 14 residues. Germline CDR1 SGHRS, CDR2 YFSETQ. CDR3 residues: CASSWGLAGETQYF. The CDR3 DNA sequence: TGCGCCAGCAGCTGGGGGCTAGCTGGAGAGACCCAGTACTTC.

The gene calls are TRBV7-2 and TRBJ2-6, with D hard to call. Looked up from germline, CDR1 is SGHTA and CDR2 is FQGNSA. With 6 bases removed from V and 0 bases from J, the gap between germline ends came to 6 bases. The CDR3 extends over 14 amino acids. The CDR3 DNA is TGTGCCAGCAGGCGTGACTCTGGGGCCAACGTCCTGACTTTC. It specifies CASRRDSGANVLTF.

Ten or more counts support this clonotype. The chain uses TRBV5-1 and TRBJ1-1, with TRBD1 matching 7 bases. There are 15 residues in the CDR3. CDR1 is SGHRS, CDR2 YFSETQ, per germline. V gave up 4 bases and J gave up 0 bases; unmatched junction bases: 6. CDR3 in amino acids: CASSPGTVLNTEAFF. The CDR3 nucleotides are TGCGCCAGCAGCCCGGGGACAGTCTTGAACACTGAAGCTTTCTTT.

This rearrangement joins TRBV2 to TRBJ1-1; D is ambiguous. V lost 7 bases and J lost 0, with 6 bases in between. CDR1 and CDR2 (germline): SNHLY, FYNNEI. The CDR3 runs 12 residues. The DNA for the CDR3 is TGTGCCAGCACGGGGATGAACACTGAAGCTTTCTTT. It codes for CASTGMNTEAFF.